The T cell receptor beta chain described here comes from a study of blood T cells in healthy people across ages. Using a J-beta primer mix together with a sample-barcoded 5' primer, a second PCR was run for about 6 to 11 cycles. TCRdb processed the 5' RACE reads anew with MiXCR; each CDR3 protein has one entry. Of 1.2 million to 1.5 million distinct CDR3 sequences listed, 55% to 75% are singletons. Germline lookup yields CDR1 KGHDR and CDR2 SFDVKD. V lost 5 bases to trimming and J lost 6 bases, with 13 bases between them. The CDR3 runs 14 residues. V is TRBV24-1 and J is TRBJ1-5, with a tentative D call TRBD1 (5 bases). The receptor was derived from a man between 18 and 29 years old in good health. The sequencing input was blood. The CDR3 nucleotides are TGTGCCACCAGTGCGGGACCTCCGAGTCAGCCCCAGCATTTT. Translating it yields CATSAGPPSQPQHF.